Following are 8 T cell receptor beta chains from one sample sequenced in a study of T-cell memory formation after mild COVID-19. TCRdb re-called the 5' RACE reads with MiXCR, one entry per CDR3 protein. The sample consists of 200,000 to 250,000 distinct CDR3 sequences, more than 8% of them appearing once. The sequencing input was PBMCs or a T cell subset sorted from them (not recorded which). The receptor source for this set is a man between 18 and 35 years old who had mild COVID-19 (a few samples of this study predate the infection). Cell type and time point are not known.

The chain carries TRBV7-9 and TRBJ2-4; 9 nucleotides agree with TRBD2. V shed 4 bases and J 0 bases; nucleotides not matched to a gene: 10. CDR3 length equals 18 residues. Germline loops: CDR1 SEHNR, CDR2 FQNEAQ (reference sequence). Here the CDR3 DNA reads TGTGCCAGCAGCTCGTGGCGGGGGGGGAGAATAGCCAAAAACATTCAGTACTTC. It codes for CASSSWRGGRIAKNIQYF.

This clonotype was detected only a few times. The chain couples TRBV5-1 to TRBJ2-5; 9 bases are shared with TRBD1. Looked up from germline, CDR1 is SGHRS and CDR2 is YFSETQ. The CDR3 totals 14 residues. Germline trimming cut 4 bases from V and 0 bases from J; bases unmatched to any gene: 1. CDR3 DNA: TGCGCCAGCAGCAGGACAGGGGACCAAGAGACCCAGTACTTC. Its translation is CASSRTGDQETQYF.

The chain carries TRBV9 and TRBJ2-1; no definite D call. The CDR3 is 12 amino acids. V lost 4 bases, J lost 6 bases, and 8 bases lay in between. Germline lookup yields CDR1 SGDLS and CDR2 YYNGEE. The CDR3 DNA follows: TGTGCCAGCAGCAGCTGGGGCAATGAGCAGTTCTTC. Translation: CASSSWGNEQFF.

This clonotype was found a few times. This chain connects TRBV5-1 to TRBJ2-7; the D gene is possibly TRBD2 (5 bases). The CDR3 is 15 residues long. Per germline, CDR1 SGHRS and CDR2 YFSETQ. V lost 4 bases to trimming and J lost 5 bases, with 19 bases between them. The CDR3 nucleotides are TGCGCCAGCAGCCCCACCACGGGATCCAGGCACGAGCAGTACGTC. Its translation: CASSPTTGSRHEQYV.

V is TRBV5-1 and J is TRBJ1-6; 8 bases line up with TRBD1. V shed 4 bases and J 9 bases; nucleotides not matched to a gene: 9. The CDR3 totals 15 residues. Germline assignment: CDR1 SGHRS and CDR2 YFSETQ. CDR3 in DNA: TGCGCCAGCAGCCTTTGGGGGACAGGTGGTTCACCCCTCCACTTT. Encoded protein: CASSLWGTGGSPLHF.

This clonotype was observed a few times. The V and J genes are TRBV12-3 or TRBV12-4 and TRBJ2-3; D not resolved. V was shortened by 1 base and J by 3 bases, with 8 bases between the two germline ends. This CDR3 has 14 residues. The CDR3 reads CASSLGTQTDTQYF. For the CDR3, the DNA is TGTGCCAGCAGTTTAGGAACACAAACAGATACGCAGTATTTT.

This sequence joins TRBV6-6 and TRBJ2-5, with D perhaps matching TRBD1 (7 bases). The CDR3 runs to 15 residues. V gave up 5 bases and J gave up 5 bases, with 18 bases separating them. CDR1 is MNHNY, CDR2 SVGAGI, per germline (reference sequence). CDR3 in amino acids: CASSIQGGRIETQYF. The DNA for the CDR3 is TGTGCCAGCAGTATCCAGGGGGGTCGGATCGAGACCCAGTACTTC.

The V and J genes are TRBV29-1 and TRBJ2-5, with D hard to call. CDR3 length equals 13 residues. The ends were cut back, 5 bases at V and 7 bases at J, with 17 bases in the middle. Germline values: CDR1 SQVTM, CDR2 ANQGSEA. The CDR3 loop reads CSVKMPLFGTQYF. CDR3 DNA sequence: TGCAGCGTTAAAATGCCACTTTTCGGGACCCAGTACTTC. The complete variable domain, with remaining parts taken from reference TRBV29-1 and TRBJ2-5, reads SAVISQKPSRDICQRGTSLTIQCQVDSQVTMMFWYRQQPGQSLTLIATANQGSEATYESGFVIDKFPISRPNLTFSTLTVSNMSPEDSSIYLCSVKMPLFGTQYFGPGTRLLVL.